The T cell receptor (beta chain) described here comes from a study of cytomegalovirus exposure and HLA in healthy donors. Germline assignment: CDR1 SGDLS and CDR2 YYNGEE. V lost 4 bases and J lost 5; bases outside the gene matches: 19. This CDR3 comprises 19 residues. PCR used 60 Vbeta primers and 13 Jbeta primers. TCRdb's table, derived via immunoSEQ multiplex PCR, lists solely in-frame clones and lacks some. In the table there are about 89,000 clones, roughly 80% of which are singletons. The J gene is TRBJ1-4, the V gene TRBV9, with 8 bases aligning to TRBD1. This clonotype was obtained from a man aged 25 to 40 in good health and CMV-seronegative. What was sequenced was PBMCs. The CDR3: CASSPSGGPTSGLNEKLFF. CDR3 DNA sequence: TGTGCCAGCAGCCCCTCAGGGGGCCCGACGTCTGGCTTAAATGAAAAACTGTTTTTT.